Listed below are T cell receptor beta chains from one sample, sequenced in a study of Graves' ophthalmopathy and Graves' hyperthyroidism. Each CDR3 protein gets one entry after TCRdb re-called the multiplex PCR reads with MiXCR. This sample has hundreds of thousands of distinct CDR3 sequences, with roughly 39% found just once. The source material was peripheral blood. All receptors come from an adult man with Graves' ophthalmopathy. CDR3s leave out the opening cysteine and the closing phenylalanine or tryptophan. The order of the fields is CDR3 protein, J gene, V gene.

ASTGRTEAF	TRBJ1-1	TRBV27
ASGLPGTGSNQPQH	TRBJ1-5	TRBV12-5
ASSSYRARDYGYT	TRBJ1-2	TRBV6-6
ASTTGDRDQGYT	TRBJ1-2	TRBV10-2
ASRGTPTGELF	TRBJ2-2	TRBV10-2
ASSYKVSNQPQH	TRBJ1-5	TRBV10-3
AISEALAGSYEQY	TRBJ2-7	TRBV10-3
ATSSYKALNTGELF	TRBJ2-2	TRBV15
ASRDRGRLPGANVLT	TRBJ2-6	TRBV11-3
ASSPRPGETQY	TRBJ2-5	TRBV7-8
SLAGGGVETQY	TRBJ2-5	TRBV29-1
ASSHQGALNTEAF	TRBJ1-1	TRBV11-2
ASSSPNGVAGYT	TRBJ1-2	TRBV7-2
ASSEDNSPLH	TRBJ1-6	TRBV6-6
ASRLGLSTIY	TRBJ1-3	TRBV19
ATSRGDGGAGELF	TRBJ2-2	TRBV15
ASSYSFGGTNTGELF	TRBJ2-2	TRBV7-8
ASSIGGLAGVKSEETQY	TRBJ2-5	TRBV19
ASSQEGLANYGYT	TRBJ1-2	TRBV7-9
ATSRAGAENEKLF	TRBJ1-4	TRBV15
ASSPTWGQETQY	TRBJ2-5	TRBV12-3/TRBV12-4
AWGRGTSGGDEQY	TRBJ2-7	TRBV5-6
SLGLSGGHKETQY	TRBJ2-5	TRBV29-1
SAPGLAGYGYT	TRBJ1-2	TRBV20-1
ASSLAGRSGDGYT	TRBJ1-2	TRBV5-1
SVDSGGVVGANVLT	TRBJ2-6	TRBV29-1
ASSLEATNTGELF	TRBJ2-2	TRBV5-1
ASSLQTGTGSWDQPQH	TRBJ1-5	TRBV7-2
ASSPAIYGYT	TRBJ1-2	TRBV12-3/TRBV12-4
ASSAGTGAFYGYT	TRBJ1-2	TRBV9
SVRQGQGHTEAF	TRBJ1-1	TRBV29-1
ASSRAGTGGREQY	TRBJ2-7	TRBV13
ASSLTRTGMPSSYGYT	TRBJ1-2	TRBV25-1
SVAGWPSTGELF	TRBJ2-2	TRBV29-1
ATEGQDGYGGDTEAF	TRBJ1-1	TRBV10-3
AAEPSGVNYGYT	TRBJ1-2	TRBV19
ASSQGRFQETQY	TRBJ2-5	TRBV12-3/TRBV12-4
ASSLVVAGGSTDTQY	TRBJ2-3	TRBV11-1
ATSDFCASTQGVSYGYT	TRBJ1-2	TRBV24-1
ASSYTRTGNEKLF	TRBJ1-4	TRBV7-2
ASSGGTTGELF	TRBJ2-2	TRBV2
ASSYHGQGAEKQY	TRBJ2-7	TRBV6-5
ARRLYAEQY	TRBJ2-7	TRBV3-1
ASSPFHVPGYNYGYT	TRBJ1-2	TRBV12-3/TRBV12-4
ASSGGVQPQH	TRBJ1-5	TRBV10-3
ASSSMADSPLH	TRBJ1-6	TRBV27